This entry lists 9 T cell receptor beta chains sequenced from one sample in a study of shared clonotypes between healthy human individuals. Terminally differentiated effector memory CD45RA+ cells were excluded from the naive CD8 cells, which were CD45RO-negative and positively selected for CCR7. Only in-frame clones appear in the TCRdb table, and some are missing; sequencing was by immunoSEQ multiplex PCR. The table includes around 700,000 clones, about 91% detected once. Sequencing used naive CD8+ T cells sorted from blood. Receptor source: a man aged 25-40 years in good health.

The rearrangement joins TRBV6-1 to TRBJ1-2; TRBD1 aligns across 8 bases. V was clipped by 6 bases and J by 7 bases; unmatched bases: 13. CDR3 length: 15 residues. Germline V CDR1 and CDR2: MNHNS, SASEGT. CDR3: CASRETLAGGVGYTF. The CDR3 DNA follows: TGTGCCAGCAGGGAGACACTGGCAGGGGGCGTTGGCTACACCTTC.

As regards this clone: This sample includes further DNA sequences coding for the same CDR3. The CDR3 protein is CASSFRDRGLETQYF. CDR3 nucleotide sequence: TGTGCCAGCAGTTTTCGGGACAGGGGGCTGGAGACCCAGTACTTC. The V call is TRBV28, the J call TRBJ2-5; TRBD1 matches 12 bases. Germline V gene lookup returns CDR1 MDHEN and CDR2 SYDVKM. The CDR3 is 15 amino acids. V trimming: 3 bases; J trimming: 5 bases; junction bases outside the gene matches: 4.

V and J are TRBV15 and TRBJ2-2; 7 bases fit TRBD2. Germline CDR1 is LNHNV and CDR2 is YYDKDF (reference sequence). With 3 bases clipped from V and 3 bases from J, the junction kept 1 base outside the gene matches. This CDR3 is 14 amino acids long. CDR3 DNA: TGTGCCACCAGCAGTAGCGGGTACACCGGGGAGCTGTTTTTT. Translating gives CATSSSGYTGELFF.

The rearrangement links TRBV9 to TRBJ1-1, with 7 nucleotides matching TRBD1. Unmatched junction bases numbered 8, after V lost 0 bases and J lost 6 bases. The CDR3 is 15 amino acids. The germline gives CDR1 SGDLS, CDR2 YYNGEE. CDR3 sequence reads: CASSVGDSQGPEAFF. The DNA of the CDR3 is TGTGCCAGCAGCGTAGGGGACAGCCAAGGTCCTGAAGCTTTCTTT.

The chain employs TRBV28 and TRBJ2-2; no firm D call. V was shortened by 5 bases and J by 7 bases, with 14 bases between the two germline ends. Per the germline V gene, CDR1 is MDHEN and CDR2 is SYDVKM. The length of the CDR3 is 14 residues. CDR3: CASSRAMPYGELFF. CDR3 in DNA: TGTGCCAGCAGTCGGGCCATGCCGTACGGGGAGCTGTTTTTT.

This clone was observed once. The chain carries TRBV11-2 and TRBJ2-5; D is perhaps TRBD1 or TRBD2 (5 bases each). Trimming took 4 bases from V and 3 from J, leaving 18 bases between them. CDR1 is SGHAT, CDR2 FQNNGV, per germline. This CDR3 has 16 amino acids. The CDR3 sequence is CASSSLRERPKETQYF. CDR3 coding DNA: TGTGCCAGCAGCTCCCTCAGGGAGAGGCCGAAAGAGACCCAGTACTTC.

This chain uses TRBV5-1 with TRBJ2-3, with TRBD1 identical over 9 bases. V lost 4 bases, J lost 6 bases, and 9 bases stayed unmatched. The germline V gene has CDR1 SGHRS and CDR2 YFSETQ. This CDR3 is built from 15 residues. This CDR3 reads CASSDGTGTRDTQYF. The CDR3 DNA follows: TGCGCCAGCAGCGACGGGACAGGGACAAGGGATACGCAGTATTTT.

The rearrangement uses TRBV27 and TRBJ1-2; 8 nucleotides match TRBD1. Trimming removed 6 bases from V and 1 base from J; junction bases left unmatched: 16. Germline CDR1 MNHEY, CDR2 SMNVEV (reference sequence). This CDR3 region has 18 residues. CDR3 in DNA: TGTGCCAGCAGAACCGAGGGGTGGCCCAGGGGGCATAACTATGGCTACACCTTC. Encoded protein: CASRTEGWPRGHNYGYTF.

This sequence joins TRBV5-4 and TRBJ2-7, with a tentative D call TRBD2 (6 bases). The V end was cut by 0 bases, the J end by 0 bases, with 16 bases between. The CDR3 spans 17 residues. CDR1 is SGHNT and CDR2 is YYREEE in the germline V gene (reference sequence). CDR3 protein: CASSLGVSGSSSYEQYF. The CDR3, as DNA: TGTGCCAGCAGCTTGGGAGTAAGCGGGTCCAGCTCCTACGAGCAGTACTTC.